These T cell receptor beta chains were read from a single sample in a study of T cell responses to AZD1222 COVID-19 vaccine. Using immunoSEQ multiplex PCR, the repertoire was profiled, and TCRdb retains in-frame clones only, with some absent. In the table there are about 140,000 clones, 85% to 95% of which are singletons. The sequences come from peripheral blood, collected on day 0 of AZD1222 vaccination. These receptors were collected from an adult in good health. CDR3s include the opening cysteine and the closing phenylalanine or tryptophan. A D gene is named only where the DNA matches it firmly. Some rows have no size entry. The others give once, few or many, or a class for an expanded clone.

size | D | J | V | CDR3 | DNA
. | TRBD1 | TRBJ1-1 | TRBV27 | CASSRQGTEAFF | TGTGCCAGCAGCAGACAGGGTACTGAAGCTTTCTTT
. | . | TRBJ2-3 | TRBV7-9 | CASTRSLLTQYF | TGTGCCAGCACCAGATCCCTACTTACGCAGTATTTT
. | . | TRBJ2-7 | TRBV28 | CASCEGLASYEQYF | TGTGCCAGCTGTGAGGGGTTGGCATCCTACGAGCAGTACTTC
. | TRBD2 | TRBJ2-3 | TRBV6-5 | CASRPLAGGPDTQYF | TGTGCCAGCAGGCCGTTAGCGGGGGGGCCAGATACGCAGTATTTT
. | . | TRBJ2-1 | TRBV9 | CASSHQQGTYNEQFF | TGTGCCAGCAGCCATCAGCAGGGAACCTACAATGAGCAGTTCTTC
. | TRBD1 | TRBJ1-1 | TRBV11-2 | CASSSDRVRVQNTEAFF | TGTGCCAGCAGCTCGGACAGGGTGAGAGTCCAGAACACTGAAGCTTTCTTT
. | . | TRBJ1-1 | TRBV2 | CASVAGARLNTEAFF | TGTGCCAGCGTCGCGGGGGCGCGCTTGAACACTGAAGCTTTCTTT
. | . | TRBJ2-6 | TRBV18 | CASSCRRYSGANVLTF | TGTGCCAGCTCATGTCGGAGGTACTCTGGGGCCAACGTCCTGACTTTC
. | . | TRBJ1-2 | TRBV12-5 | CASGLSTVYHGYTF | TGTGCTAGTGGCCTGAGTACAGTTTATCATGGCTACACCTTC
. | . | TRBJ1-2 | TRBV4-3 | CASSQDLAAGNNYGYTF | TGCGCCAGCAGCCAAGATCTTGCGGCAGGGAATAACTATGGCTACACCTTC
. | . | TRBJ1-1 | TRBV7-2 | CASSYRVNTEAFF | TGTGCCAGCAGTTACAGGGTGAACACTGAAGCTTTCTTT
. | . | TRBJ2-2 | TRBV4-1 | CASSQEARGGELFF | TGCGCCAGCAGCCAAGAAGCTCGTGGCGGGGAGCTGTTTTTT
. | . | TRBJ2-5 | TRBV7-9 | CASSARRPSGKTQYF | TGTGCCAGCAGCGCCCGGAGACCCAGTGGGAAGACCCAGTACTTC
. | . | TRBJ1-1 | TRBV19 | CASSITGGDTEAFF | TGTGCCAGTAGTATAACGGGGGGCGACACTGAAGCTTTCTTT
. | . | TRBJ2-3 | TRBV5-8 | CASSLREGGTDTQYF | TGTGCCAGCAGCTTGCGTGAAGGGGGCACAGATACGCAGTATTTT
. | . | TRBJ2-7 | TRBV4-2 | CASSVRTDTYEQYF | TGTGCCAGCAGCGTACGGACCGACACCTACGAGCAGTACTTC
. | . | TRBJ1-5 | TRBV18 | CASSPTVNQPQHF | TGTGCCAGCTCACCGACAGTTAATCAGCCCCAGCATTTT
once | . | TRBJ2-3 | TRBV14 | CASRAGRGTDTQYF | TGTGCCAGCAGGGCCGGACGAGGCACAGATACGCAGTATTTT
. | . | TRBJ1-5 | TRBV7-9 | CASSLADNQPQHF | TGTGCCAGCAGCTTAGCGGACAATCAGCCCCAGCATTTT
. | TRBD1 | TRBJ1-3 | TRBV7-9 | CASSLVQGAPGNTIYF | TGTGCCAGCAGCTTAGTACAGGGGGCGCCTGGAAACACCATATATTTT
. | . | TRBJ1-3 | TRBV7-5 | CVRSPRLDSGNTIYF | TGTGTCAGAAGCCCTAGACTGGACTCTGGAAACACCATATATTTT
. | TRBD1 | TRBJ1-5 | TRBV6-6 | CASRDRTNQPQHF | TGTGCCAGCAGGGACAGGACGAATCAGCCCCAGCATTTT
once | TRBD1 | TRBJ1-1 | TRBV19 | CATRQGVNTEAFF | TGTGCCACCCGACAGGGGGTAAACACTGAAGCTTTCTTT
. | . | TRBJ1-4 | TRBV7-8 | CASSLGGGSRTNEKLFF | TGTGCCAGCAGCTTAGGTGGAGGCAGTCGAACTAATGAAAAACTGTTTTTT
. | TRBD2 | TRBJ2-5 | TRBV7-9 | CASSRASGRETQYF | TGTGCCAGCAGTCGCGCTAGCGGGAGAGAGACCCAGTACTTC
. | . | TRBJ2-2 | TRBV19 | CASNLAGQGNTGELFF | TGTGCCAGTAACTTAGCGGGACAGGGAAATACCGGGGAGCTGTTTTTT
once | TRBD1 | TRBJ1-1 | TRBV13 | CASSTRQGSNTEAFF | TGTGCCAGCAGCACCCGACAGGGATCGAACACTGAAGCTTTCTTT
. | . | TRBJ2-1 | TRBV11-2 | CASSLALANYNEQFF | TGTGCCAGCAGCTTAGCGCTAGCGAACTACAATGAGCAGTTCTTC
. | TRBD1 | TRBJ1-2 | TRBV7-9 | CASSLALGQGVNYGYTF | TGTGCCAGCAGCTTAGCGTTGGGACAGGGAGTTAACTATGGCTACACCTTC
once | . | TRBJ1-1 | TRBV6-1 | CASSEASGMNTEAFF | TGTGCCAGCAGTGAAGCTTCGGGAATGAACACTGAAGCTTTCTTT
. | TRBD1 | TRBJ1-2 | TRBV5-1 | CASSWDRVDGYTF | TGCGCCAGCAGCTGGGACAGGGTAGATGGCTACACCTTC
once | TRBD1 | TRBJ1-4 | TRBV19 | CASRPRGTEQLFF | TGTGCCAGTAGGCCACGGGGGACAGAGCAACTGTTTTTT
few | . | TRBJ2-1 | TRBV11-2 | CASSLAFGQSSYNEQFF | TGTGCCAGCAGCTTAGCGTTTGGGCAGAGCTCCTACAATGAGCAGTTCTTC
once | . | TRBJ1-1 | TRBV9 | CASSPRAGILNTEAFF | TGTGCCAGCAGCCCGCGAGCGGGGATACTGAACACTGAAGCTTTCTTT
. | TRBD1 | TRBJ1-2 | TRBV30 | CAWAPGQGLGYTF | TGTGCCTGGGCACCCGGACAGGGGTTAGGCTACACCTTC
. | TRBD1 | TRBJ1-1 | TRBV4-1 | CASSVGQGGTEAFF | TGCGCCAGCAGCGTTGGACAGGGGGGGACTGAAGCTTTCTTT
. | . | TRBJ1-3 | TRBV27 | CASPGGDGNTIYF | TGTGCCAGTCCGGGGGGGGACGGAAACACCATATATTTT
. | TRBD1 | TRBJ2-1 | TRBV27 | CASSSGQELHEQFF | TGTGCCAGCAGTTCCGGACAGGAATTACATGAGCAGTTCTTC
. | . | TRBJ2-1 | TRBV6-5 | CASSYSRGSNEQFF | TGTGCCAGCAGTTACTCCAGGGGAAGCAATGAGCAGTTCTTC
. | . | TRBJ1-2 | TRBV10-3 | CAISEPDTYGYTF | TGTGCCATCAGTGAGCCAGATACCTATGGCTACACCTTC
. | TRBD2 | TRBJ2-3 | TRBV5-5 | CASTPRVSGGRDTQYF | TGTGCCAGCACCCCGCGGGTTAGCGGGGGGCGGGATACGCAGTATTTT
. | . | TRBJ1-1 | TRBV19 | CASSMEVGSPEAFF | TGTGCCAGTAGTATGGAGGTAGGGTCACCCGAAGCTTTCTTT
. | TRBD1 | TRBJ1-1 | TRBV9 | CASSIGATGLNTEAFF | TGTGCCAGCAGCATCGGGGCGACAGGGCTTAACACTGAAGCTTTCTTT
. | . | TRBJ1-6 | TRBV10-1 | CASSEDSSYNSPLHF | TGCGCCAGCAGTGAGGATAGCTCCTATAATTCACCCCTCCACTTT
. | TRBD2 | TRBJ2-2 | TRBV7-9 | CASSLSGGAYTGELFF | TGTGCCAGCAGTCTCAGCGGGGGGGCCTACACCGGGGAGCTGTTTTTT
. | TRBD1 | TRBJ2-1 | TRBV11-2 | CASSPRRDRAYNEQFF | TGTGCCAGCAGCCCGCGACGGGACAGGGCATACAATGAGCAGTTCTTC
. | . | TRBJ2-1 | TRBV11-3 | CASSLSTVRFYNEQFF | TGTGCCAGCAGCTTGTCGACAGTTAGGTTCTACAATGAGCAGTTCTTC
. | . | TRBJ1-3 | TRBV4-1 | CASSQDTGFGNTIYF | TGCGCCAGCAGCCAAGATACGGGGTTCGGAAACACCATATATTTT
. | . | TRBJ2-3 | TRBV12-3/TRBV12-4 | CASSFQGPDTQYF | TGTGCCAGCAGTTTTCAGGGCCCAGATACGCAGTATTTT
. | . | TRBJ1-5 | TRBV5-5 | CASSLLSFHQPQHF | TGTGCCAGCAGCTTGCTATCCTTCCATCAGCCCCAGCATTTT
once | TRBD1 | TRBJ2-1 | TRBV4-3 | CASSQADRGLNEQFF | TGCGCCAGCAGCCAAGCGGACAGGGGGCTGAATGAGCAGTTCTTC
once | . | TRBJ2-1 | TRBV12-3/TRBV12-4 | CASSLGPVDEQFF | TGTGCCAGCAGTTTGGGTCCCGTGGATGAGCAGTTCTTC